This entry lists 12 T cell receptor beta chains sequenced from one sample in a study of cytomegalovirus exposure and HLA in healthy donors. The primer mix had 60 Vbeta and 13 Jbeta primers. Sequenced by immunoSEQ multiplex PCR; TCRdb stores in-frame clones only, minus some. The top ten clones hold 2.5% to 3% of a sample with around 130,000 clones, 80% of them seen once. The sequencing input was PBMCs. These receptor sequences come from a young man in good health and CMV-seronegative.

The CDR3: CASRLSGTGNTEAFF. The CDR3, as DNA: TGTGCCAGCAGACTAAGCGGGACAGGGAACACTGAAGCTTTCTTT. The chain joins TRBV2 to TRBJ1-1, with 8 bases identical to TRBD1. The trim removed 6 bases at V and 1 base at J, leaving 7 bases unmatched. The CDR3 runs 15 residues. The V gene's germline CDR1 is SNHLY and CDR2 FYNNEI.

The CDR3 region is CASSLGSGSGANVLTF. Here the CDR3 DNA reads TGTGCCAGCAGCTTGGGATCAGGGTCTGGGGCCAACGTCCTGACTTTC. The chain is built from TRBV5-6 and TRBJ2-6, with a possible D match to TRBD1 (5 bases). CDR1 is SGHDT, CDR2 YYEEEE, per germline. CDR3 length equals 16 residues. Trimming took off 0 bases at V and 1 base at J, with 8 bases between the two ends.

This clone was seen once. The CDR3 sequence: CASSLLTAGETQYF. As DNA, the CDR3 is TGTGCCAGCAGCTTATTAACAGCGGGAGAGACCCAGTACTTC. V is TRBV7-6 and J is TRBJ2-5, with a weak D call TRBD2 (6 bases). Germline CDR1 and CDR2: SGHVS and FNYEAQ. Trimming shortened V by 2 bases and J by 4 bases, and 11 bases separated the two germline ends. This CDR3 contains 14 residues. The entire variable domain, with the rest obtained from reference TRBV7-6 and TRBJ2-5, is as follows: GAGVSQSPRYKVTKRGQDVALRCDPISGHVSLYWYRQALGQGPEFLTYFNYEAQQDKSGLPNDRFSAERPEGSISTLTIQRTEQRDSAMYRCASSLLTAGETQYFGPGTRLLVL.

Comments on this clone: The junction does not match germline at one end; this may be a read error. V gene TRBV7-7 combines with J gene TRBJ2-1, with a tentative D call TRBD2 (6 bases). CDR3 length: 16 residues. Germline V gene sequence: CDR1 SSHAT, CDR2 FNYEAQ (reference sequence). The CDR3 DNA reads as TGTGCTAGCAGCGCCATGACTAGTTTTGCCTACAATGAGCAGTTCTTC. Amino acids: CASSAMTSFAYNEQFF.

This clone was counted a few times. This chain links TRBV19 with TRBJ1-1, with 11 bases aligning to TRBD1. With V trimmed by 7 bases and J by 4 bases, 8 bases remained unmatched. CDR1 and CDR2 from the germline V gene are LNHDA and SQIVND (reference sequence). This CDR3 spans 15 amino acids. The CDR3: CASMGQGEKGTEAFF. For the CDR3, the DNA is TGTGCCAGTATGGGACAGGGGGAAAAGGGCACTGAAGCTTTCTTT.

The chain carries TRBV14 and TRBJ2-1; 12 bases are a match to TRBD2. CDR3 size: 15 residues. V was pared by 7 bases and J by 10 bases, with 11 bases of the junction left unmatched. CDR1 is SGHDN and CDR2 is FVKESK in the germline V gene. CDR3 nucleotides: TGTGCCAGCAAGCCGAGGACTAGCGGGGTGGGGGAGCAGTTCTTC. Amino acids: CASKPRTSGVGEQFF.

The chain couples TRBV4-1 to TRBJ2-7; D call uncertain. Trimming removed 0 bases at V and 3 bases at J, with 6 bases between. The CDR3 is 13 residues long. Germline CDR1 reads MGHRA; CDR2 reads YSYEKL. The CDR3 region has the DNA TGCGCCAGCAGCCAAGATTCGGGCTACGAGCAGTACTTC. Translation gives CASSQDSGYEQYF.

The CDR3 region has the DNA TGTGCCAGTAGTATAGAGGCGGGTCTATCCTACGAGCAGTACTTC. As protein: CASSIEAGLSYEQYF. The chain links TRBV19 to TRBJ2-7; perhaps TRBD2 as D (5 bases). Trimming removed 0 bases from V and 1 base from J, with 10 bases in between. This CDR3 is 15 amino acids long. The germline gives CDR1 LNHDA, CDR2 SQIVND (reference sequence).

The CDR3 is CSVGWQGATSEQYF. DNA for the CDR3: TGCAGCGTAGGATGGCAGGGGGCGACGAGCGAGCAGTACTTC. The chain has TRBV29-1 and TRBJ2-5; 8 nucleotides match TRBD1. Near its end, the DNA agrees better with TRBJ2-7, so the J call may be wrong. CDR1 is SQVTM, CDR2 ANQGSEA, per germline. The CDR3 length is 14 residues.

Concerning this clone: Different DNA sequences within this sample yield the same CDR3. This chain uses TRBV4-1 with TRBJ2-1; a weak D match, TRBD2 (7 bases). V lost 2 bases, J lost 4 bases, and 30 bases lay in between. The germline gives CDR1 MGHRA, CDR2 YSYEKL. This CDR3 is built from 21 residues. This chain's CDR3 is CASSQRYGGQGLPMEYNEQFF. CDR3 nucleotides: TGCGCCAGCAGCCAACGTTACGGGGGGCAGGGACTACCCATGGAGTACAATGAGCAGTTCTTC.

J is TRBJ2-7 and V is TRBV19; no clear D. The CDR3 totals 14 residues. CDR1 LNHDA and CDR2 SQIVND come from the germline V gene (reference sequence). V was trimmed by 4 bases and J by 1 base, leaving 11 bases between them. In DNA, the CDR3 is TGTGCCAGTAGTAGAAATTCCGGGTCCTACGAGCAGTACTTC. Residues: CASSRNSGSYEQYF.

V is TRBV28 and J is TRBJ2-7; 8 positions agree with TRBD1. J gave up 3 bases and V 3 bases, and 7 bases lay outside the gene matches. The germline V gene has CDR1 MDHEN and CDR2 SYDVKM. The CDR3 loop spans 15 amino acids. The CDR3, as DNA: TGTGCCAGCAGTTTGCCCGAAACAGGGGGCTACGAGCAGTACTTC. It is translated as CASSLPETGGYEQYF.